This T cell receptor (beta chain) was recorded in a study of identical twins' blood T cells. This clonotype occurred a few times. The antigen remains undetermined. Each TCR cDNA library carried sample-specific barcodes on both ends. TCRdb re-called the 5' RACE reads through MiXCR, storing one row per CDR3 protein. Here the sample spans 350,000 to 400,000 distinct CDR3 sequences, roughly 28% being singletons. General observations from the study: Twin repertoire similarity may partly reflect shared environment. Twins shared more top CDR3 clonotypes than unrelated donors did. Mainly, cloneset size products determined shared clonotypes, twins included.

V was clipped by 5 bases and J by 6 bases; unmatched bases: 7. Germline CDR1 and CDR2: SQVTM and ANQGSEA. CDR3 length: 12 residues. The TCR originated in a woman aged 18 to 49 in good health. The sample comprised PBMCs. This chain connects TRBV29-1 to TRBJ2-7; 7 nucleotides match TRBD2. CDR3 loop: CSVYGGSGEQYF. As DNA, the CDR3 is TGCAGCGTTTATGGCGGGAGTGGCGAGCAGTACTTC.